Presented here are 27 T cell receptor beta chains from one specimen sequenced in a study of CD8 T cell repertoires and HIV-1 epitope variants. These receptors lack a known antigen. Clones were sequenced by immunoSEQ multiplex PCR, and TCRdb holds only the in-frame ones, with some missing. Of some 5,100 clones in the sample, approximately 70% were seen once. The sequenced sample was cultured CD8+ T cells derived from PBMCs. These receptors were collected from a male donor with HIV.

The chain couples TRBV4-3 to TRBJ1-2, with unresolved D. With 4 bases removed from V and 0 bases from J, the gap between germline ends came to 15 bases. This CDR3 is 16 amino acids long. From germline, CDR1 is LGHNA and CDR2 YSLEER. The CDR3 is CASSLFTAGANYGYTF. CDR3 nucleotides: TGCGCCAGCAGCCTTTTTACAGCAGGAGCTAACTATGGCTACACCTTC.

The genes are TRBV30 and TRBJ1-1; the D gene is possibly TRBD1 (6 bases). V was cut by 2 bases and J by 5 bases, with 12 bases left in between. The CDR3 extends over 13 amino acids. Germline values: CDR1 GTSNPN, CDR2 SVGIG (reference sequence). CDR3 nucleotides: TGTGCCTGGAGTCCGGGGGCAGGAACTGAAGCTTTCTTT. Its translation: CAWSPGAGTEAFF.

The J gene is TRBJ2-3, the V gene TRBV15; the match to TRBD2 covers 9 bases. CDR1 and CDR2 from the germline V gene are LNHNV and YYDKDF (reference sequence). CDR3 length equals 16 residues. Unmatched junction bases numbered 8, after V lost 5 bases and J lost 2 bases. The CDR3 protein is CATSSSLAGLTDTQYF. CDR3 coding DNA: TGTGCCACCAGCTCCTCCCTAGCGGGGCTCACAGATACGCAGTATTTT.

This chain joins TRBV4-1 and TRBJ2-2, with D uncertain. The CDR3 sequence is 13 residues long. The ends were cut back, 4 bases at V and 2 bases at J, with 5 bases in the middle. Germline CDR1 is MGHRA and CDR2 is YSYEKL. CDR3 region: CASSLLNTGELFF. The CDR3, as DNA: TGCGCCAGCAGCCTCCTAAACACCGGGGAGCTGTTTTTT.

This clone was detected a few times. This sequence joins TRBV6-1 and TRBJ1-2, with TRBD1 as a possible D gene (5 bases). The CDR3 is 17 amino acids. Trimming removed 2 bases from V and 5 bases from J, with 21 bases in between. CDR1 and CDR2 from the germline V gene are MNHNS and SASEGT. The CDR3 is CASSEPPAGSYGYGYTF. CDR3 sequence (DNA): TGTGCCAGCAGTGAACCGCCCGCAGGGTCGTATGGGTATGGCTACACCTTC.

This clone was picked up a small number of times. The chain recombines TRBV9 with TRBJ2-7; 8 bases are shared with TRBD2. The CDR3 totals 16 residues. CDR1 and CDR2 (germline): SGDLS, YYNGEE. V dropped 0 bases and J dropped 1; count of bases not matched to a gene: 6. The CDR3 here is CASSVGLARYSYEQYF. As DNA, the CDR3 is TGTGCCAGCAGCGTAGGACTAGCGAGGTATTCCTACGAGCAGTACTTC.

This clone was counted between two and nine times. The chain employs TRBV19 and TRBJ1-4, with 10 positions matching TRBD1. This CDR3 comprises 14 residues. Germline CDR1 reads LNHDA; CDR2 reads SQIVND (reference sequence). The V and J ends lost 8 bases and 7 bases, in that order; junction bases with no gene match: 7. CDR3 coding DNA: TGTGCCAGTGGTACCGGGACAGGGGTTGAAAAACTGTTTTTT. Encoded protein: CASGTGTGVEKLFF.

The V and J genes are TRBV5-4 and TRBJ1-1, with D uncertain. Trimming cost V 0 bases and J 1 base, with 7 bases left between them. Germline assignment: CDR1 SGHNT and CDR2 YYREEE (reference sequence). The CDR3 covers 14 residues. The CDR3 DNA is TGTGCCAGCAGCTTGGACAGCGGGAACACTGAAGCTTTCTTT. Translated, it gives CASSLDSGNTEAFF. Complete variable domain (other parts from reference TRBV5-4 and TRBJ1-1): ETGVTQSPTHLIKTRGQQVTLRCSSQSGHNTVSWYQQALGQGPQFIFQYYREEENGRGNFPPRFSGLQFPNYSSELNVNALELDDSALYLCASSLDSGNTEAFFGQGTRLTVV.

The chain employs TRBV7-2 and TRBJ1-1; tentatively, D is TRBD1 (5 bases). The germline V and J ends were trimmed by 3 bases and 3 bases, with 14 bases remaining between them. Germline V gene data show CDR1 as SGHTA and CDR2 as FQGNSA. This CDR3 has 15 amino acids. The CDR3, as DNA: TGTGCCAGCAGCTTTGCCCCAGGGATAGACACTGAAGCTTTCTTT. This codes for CASSFAPGIDTEAFF.

V is TRBV27 and J is TRBJ1-1; tentatively, D is TRBD1 (6 bases). The V end lost 4 bases, the J end lost 4 bases, and 13 bases lay between the germline ends. Germline V CDR1 and CDR2: MNHEY, SMNVEV (reference sequence). CDR3 size: 14 residues. The chain's CDR3 is CASSSRGAATEAFF. The CDR3 DNA is TGTGCCAGCAGTTCCCGGGGGGCTGCCACTGAAGCTTTCTTT.

The chain uses TRBV18 and TRBJ2-1; D remains ambiguous. CDR3 length: 13 amino acids. CDR1 KGHSH and CDR2 LQKENI come from the germline V gene. Trimming cost V 4 bases and J 8 bases, with 12 bases left between them. CDR3 sequence reads: CASSRPNGDEQFF. As DNA, the CDR3 is TGTGCCAGCTCACGACCGAATGGGGATGAGCAGTTCTTC.

The chain joins TRBV27 to TRBJ2-1, with D perhaps assigned TRBD1 or TRBD2 (5 bases each). Looked up from germline, CDR1 is MNHEY and CDR2 is SMNVEV (reference sequence). The CDR3 covers 14 residues. V was pared by 3 bases and J by 9 bases, with 15 bases between. This CDR3 is CASSFGTRTSEQFF. The CDR3 nucleotides read TGTGCCAGCAGTTTTGGGACCAGAACCAGTGAGCAGTTCTTC.

CDR3 bases: TGTGCCAGCAGCTTGGAGAGGACAGGGGGCGCAGACTATGGCTACACCTTC. Protein: CASSLERTGGADYGYTF. The chain is built from TRBV5-4 and TRBJ1-2; 11 nucleotides match TRBD1. CDR1 is SGHNT, CDR2 YYREEE, per germline (reference sequence). With 0 bases clipped from V and 3 bases from J, the junction kept 7 bases outside the gene matches. The length of the CDR3 is 17 residues.

This chain joins TRBV18 and TRBJ2-3; 10 bases fit TRBD1. CDR1 and CDR2 from the germline V gene are KGHSH and LQKENI. V gave up 5 bases and J gave up 1 base; unmatched junction bases: 3. The CDR3 totals 15 residues. Here the CDR3 DNA reads TGTGCCAGCTCAGACAGGGGGCGGGGCACAGATACGCAGTATTTT. Encoded protein: CASSDRGRGTDTQYF.

This chain links TRBV7-9 with TRBJ1-2; D is uncertain. This CDR3 region has 14 residues. The V end lost 5 bases, the J end lost 0 bases, and 10 bases lay between the germline ends. In germline, CDR1 is SEHNR, CDR2 FQNEAQ (reference sequence). For the CDR3, the DNA is TGTGCCAGCAGCCCTCCAGGTTCTAACTATGGCTACACCTTC. Translating it yields CASSPPGSNYGYTF.

This clone is medium-sized within its sample. The V call is TRBV7-2, the J call TRBJ1-2; D is perhaps TRBD1 (6 bases). The CDR3 length is 14 residues. In germline, CDR1 is SGHTA, CDR2 FQGNSA. V was shortened by 2 bases and J by 8 bases, with 15 bases between the two germline ends. CDR3 sequence: CASSLQVPGEGYTF. The CDR3 bases are TGTGCCAGCAGCTTACAGGTGCCAGGGGAAGGCTACACCTTC.

This clone was found a few times. The V call is TRBV4-2, the J call TRBJ2-1; 10 nucleotides agree with TRBD2. The CDR3 is 18 residues long. Germline V gene data show CDR1 as LGHNA and CDR2 as YNFKEQ. V dropped 0 bases and J dropped 6; count of bases not matched to a gene: 11. In DNA, the CDR3 is TGTGCCAGCAGCCAAGAGGGGCCAGACACTAGCGGGGCCAATGAGCAGTTCTTC. Its translation is CASSQEGPDTSGANEQFF.

The V and J genes are TRBV5-1 and TRBJ1-1; D remains ambiguous. The ends were cut back, 5 bases at V and 4 bases at J, with 18 bases in the middle. This CDR3 contains 15 residues. The germline gives CDR1 SGHRS, CDR2 YFSETQ. The CDR3 loop is CASSFGPTGGTEAFF. CDR3 coding DNA: TGCGCCAGCAGTTTTGGGCCCACCGGAGGCACTGAAGCTTTCTTT.

This chain joins TRBV4-2 and TRBJ1-3; D gene uncertain. CDR1 and CDR2 (germline): LGHNA, YNFKEQ. This CDR3 is built from 15 residues. Trimming pared 4 bases from V and 0 bases from J, leaving 10 bases between. CDR3 region: CASSLFPSSGNTIYF. The CDR3 nucleotides read TGTGCCAGCAGCCTCTTCCCGAGCTCTGGAAACACCATATATTTT.

CDR3 in amino acids: CASSPGVNTGELFF. The CDR3 DNA follows: TGTGCCAGCAGTCCAGGGGTGAACACCGGGGAGCTGTTTTTT. The chain links TRBV27 to TRBJ2-2, with D possibly matching TRBD1 (6 bases). V gave up 5 bases and J gave up 1 base, with 8 bases separating them. Germline-derived CDR1 and CDR2 are MNHEY and SMNVEV (reference sequence). The CDR3 sequence is 14 residues long.

J is TRBJ1-1 and V is TRBV5-1, with 7 bases fitting TRBD1. J lost 5 bases, V lost 2 bases, and 9 bases had no gene match. Germline CDR1 reads SGHRS; CDR2 reads YFSETQ. The length of the CDR3 is 15 residues. CDR3 bases: TGCGCCAGCAGCTTACCTCGACAGGGAGGAACTGAAGCTTTCTTT. Its translation: CASSLPRQGGTEAFF.

The chain joins TRBV6-4 to TRBJ2-3, with 10 bases lining up with TRBD2. This CDR3 is built from 17 residues. V shed 9 bases, J shed 0 bases, and the junction held 12 bases outside the gene matches. Looked up from germline, CDR1 is MRHNA and CDR2 is SNTAGT. The CDR3 nucleotides read TGTGCCAGTTTAAGGGCTAGCGGGAGAACTAGCACAGATACGCAGTATTTT. It yields the protein CASLRASGRTSTDTQYF.

The genes are TRBV2 and TRBJ1-4; 9 bases align to TRBD1. Trimming took 5 bases from V and 4 from J; bases not matched to a gene: 2. The V gene's germline CDR1 is SNHLY and CDR2 FYNNEI. This CDR3 is built from 14 residues. The CDR3 nucleotides are TGTGCCAGCAGTCTGACAGGGGGTAATGAAAAACTGTTTTTT. Amino acid sequence: CASSLTGGNEKLFF.

This clone has only one observation. Within the sample, other DNA sequences also encode this same CDR3. The CDR3, as DNA: TGTGCCAGCAGTTACGGGGGAGGCGAGCAGTACTTC. The encoded protein is CASSYGGGEQYF. The chain links TRBV6-5 to TRBJ2-7, with D possibly TRBD2 on 6 matching bases. Trimming pared 2 bases from V and 6 bases from J, leaving 8 bases between. In germline, CDR1 is MNHEY, CDR2 SVGAGI. The length of the CDR3 is 12 residues.

The chain employs TRBV2 and TRBJ1-6; D is undetermined. V lost 3 bases and J lost 0, with 6 bases in between. Germline-derived CDR1 and CDR2 are SNHLY and FYNNEI. This CDR3 contains 15 residues. CDR3 residues: CASSDRSSYNSPLHF. The CDR3 nucleotides are TGTGCCAGCAGTGACAGGAGCTCCTATAATTCACCCCTCCACTTT.

V usage is TRBV28 and J usage is TRBJ2-7; a possible D gene is TRBD1 (6 bases). The germline CDR1 and CDR2 sequences are MDHEN and SYDVKM. The CDR3 covers 12 residues. V dropped 4 bases and J dropped 6 bases, with 10 bases sitting between them. Written as DNA, the CDR3 is TGTGCCAGCAGTTACAGGGTAAGCGAGCAGTACTTC. Amino acids: CASSYRVSEQYF.

This chain connects TRBV7-9 to TRBJ2-7, with 9 bases that match TRBD1. Looked up from germline, CDR1 is SEHNR and CDR2 is FQNEAQ (reference sequence). CDR3 length equals 15 residues. V gave up 4 bases and J gave up 2 bases; unmatched junction bases: 6. CDR3 bases: TGTGCCAGCAGCTCCGGACAGGGGCGACCCTACGAGCAGTACTTC. This encodes CASSSGQGRPYEQYF.